Reported below is one T cell receptor beta chain. What it binds is not known. An approximately 130-subject validation cohort, separate from the approximately 610-subject first cohort, supplied the donors. The assay was immunoSEQ multiplex PCR, and TCRdb's table has in-frame clones only and misses some. Here the sample spans more than 70,000 clones, about 94% being singletons. The CDR3 contains 13 residues. After removal of 4 bases from V and 7 bases from J, the junction contained 5 bases not matched to a gene. Per germline, CDR1 SGDLS and CDR2 YYNGEE. The data derive from a study of cytomegalovirus exposure and HLA in healthy donors. As for the study in general: A subsequent analysis reported that the approximately 120 validation repertoires were produced on the same platform that had also been used for the roughly 700 first-cohort repertoires.

General study points: Rarity marked most TCR sequences, yet some public TCRs occurred in many donors. The authors enumerated roughly 160 TCR beta chains as linked to cytomegalovirus.

Sequenced: PBMCs. This TCR came from a woman aged 18-35 years in good health and CMV-seronegative. The genes are TRBV9 and TRBJ2-5, with 9 bases matching TRBD2. The CDR3 sequence is CASSPRGGGTQYF. The CDR3 DNA follows: TGTGCCAGCAGCCCCCGCGGGGGGGGGACCCAGTACTTC. Full variable domain (outside the CDR3, taken from reference TRBV9 and TRBJ2-5): DSGVTQTPKHLITATGQRVTLRCSPRSGDLSVYWYQQSLDQGLQFLIQYYNGEERAKGNILERFSAQQFPDLHSELNLSSLELGDSALYFCASSPRGGGTQYFGPGTRLLVL.